The sequence of this T cell receptor beta chain was determined in a study of blood T cells in healthy people across ages. A second about 7 to 11 cycle PCR used barcoded and J-beta primers. Every single cDNA molecule received a tag from a template-switch adaptor with 12 random nucleotides. Via MiXCR, TCRdb re-called the 5' RACE reads, giving one row per CDR3 protein. The sample lists about 2 million distinct CDR3 sequences; about 50% were seen once. A note on this clonotype: The target antigen is unknown.

General study results and limits: Diversity was higher, and naive CD4+ cells more numerous, in long-lived donors than in aged donors. Those diversity estimates obtained from one million T cells were thought to be underestimates.

The germline V gene encodes CDR1 SEHNR and CDR2 FQNEAQ (reference sequence). V lost 5 bases, J lost 5 bases, and 9 bases stayed unmatched. This CDR3 spans 15 amino acids. Isolated PBMCs totaled at least 7 million in each sample. The specimen sequenced was blood. The clonotype originates from a woman aged 40 to 55 in good health. This sequence joins TRBV7-9 and TRBJ1-2; 9 bases are a match to TRBD1. The CDR3 loop reads CASSGYTGGVYGYTF. Here the CDR3 DNA reads TGTGCCAGCAGCGGGTATACAGGGGGCGTGTATGGCTACACCTTC.